This T cell receptor (beta chain) originates from a study of OX40 agonist ivuxolimab in advanced cancers. Notes on the research overall: Ivuxolimab, which targeted the costimulatory receptor OX40 (CD134), was an agonistic, fully human IgG2 monoclonal antibody. Partial responses occurred in three dose-escalation patients: two with cutaneous melanoma and one with hepatocellular carcinoma. Patients were allowed to have had prior anti-PD-1, anti-PD-L1 or anti-CTLA-4 therapy, and more than 35% of the dose-escalation patients had been treated with checkpoint inhibitors. In the dose-escalation cohort, around four fifths of patients were male, and the mean age was 60 years with a range of roughly 20 to 85. Peripheral TCRbeta sequencing aimed to test whether ivuxolimab altered TCR sequence diversity and caused clonal T-cell expansion. The paper covers the monotherapy dose-escalation part of the phase I ivuxolimab trial, which included N of about 50 patients. Intravenous ivuxolimab was administered to patients every 2 weeks at six dose levels: 0.01, 0.1, 0.3, 1.5, 3 and 10 mg/kg. Among the 52 dose-escalation patients, around 20 had hepatocellular carcinoma, approximately 15 melanoma, 9 renal cell carcinoma and 9 head and neck cancer. The paper as a whole reports these results and caveats: At doses of 0.1 to 3.0 mg/kg, clonal expansion of both CD4+ and CD8+ T cells in blood was seen between baseline and week 6. The antigen specificity of the clonally expanded peripheral T cells was not determined. Low levels of normalized T-cell clonal expansion were also seen in some nonresponding patients. In the 0.1-3.0 mg/kg groups, partial responders were among the patients with the lowest normalized peripheral clonal expansion, particularly in CD8+ T cells. On average, CD8+ T cells showed more expanded clones than CD4+ T cells after ivuxolimab.

With regard to this clone: This receptor's antigen is unknown. Qualities for individual bases were not recorded, and no much larger clone is one base off.

Genomic DNA was isolated from the sorted cells so that the TCRbeta CDR3 region could be sequenced. TCRbeta CDR3 regions were sequenced using the immunoSEQ Assay. This is the immuneACCESS table as TCRdb keeps it, with only in-frame sequences that have V and J called. A part of the clones is gone; compared with another copy, unresolved V genes explain less than half, and the rest is unexplained. Within this sample are around 78,000 clones, with over 75% of them counted one time only. Jointly, the top ten make up approximately 4.5% of the sample. The trial excluded patients who had a history of autoimmune disease or who were on systemic immunosuppression. Peripheral blood for TCR sequencing was collected from all dose cohorts at baseline, on cycle 4 day 1, and on cycle 7 day 1. Samples came from an open-label, multicenter, first-in-human phase I dose-escalation trial of ivuxolimab. The trial enrolled adults with locally advanced or metastatic head and neck squamous cell, hepatocellular, melanoma or renal cell carcinoma. Before TCR sequencing, CD4+ T cells and CD8+ T cells from peripheral blood were sorted into separate populations.

Based on the germline V gene, the CDR1 and CDR2 sequences are SGDLS and YYNGEE. The germline V end is reduced by 3 bases and the J end by 0 bases; junction bases left unmatched: 6. From cysteine to phenylalanine, the CDR3 is 15 amino acids long. Just CDR3 DNA is preserved here, 45 bases in frame from base 1. The chain employs TRBV9 and TRBJ2-7; the junction holds 7 bases that match TRBD1. This TCR was sampled from an adult with an advanced solid tumor such as melanoma, head and neck, liver or kidney cancer. This specimen was CD4+ or CD8+ T cells sorted from blood, taken in a trial of the OX40 agonist ivuxolimab. The CDR3 here reads CASSGAGTVSYEQYF. The DNA is as follows: TGTGCCAGCAGCGGCGCCGGGACAGTCTCCTACGAGCAGTACTTC.